These 25 T cell receptor beta chains came from one sample sequenced in a study of T cell changes during pregnancy in multiple sclerosis. Profiling relied on immunoSEQ multiplex PCR, and the TCRdb table lists in-frame clones only, not all of them. The table includes approximately 52,000 clones, about 90% detected once. The sample here was CD4+ T cells from peripheral blood mononuclear cells, taken after pregnancy. These TCRs come from a female donor with multiple sclerosis, enrolled in a pregnancy study.

The J gene is TRBJ2-4, the V gene TRBV28; D might be TRBD1 (6 bases). Germline V gene data show CDR1 as MDHEN and CDR2 as SYDVKM. Trimming took off 7 bases at V and 0 bases at J, with 13 bases between the two ends. The CDR3 consists of 15 residues. CDR3 region: CASTPTGVAKNIQYF. The CDR3 nucleotides read TGTGCCAGCACCCCGACAGGAGTAGCCAAAAACATTCAGTACTTC. The full variable domain, in which reference TRBV28 and TRBJ2-4 provide the parts outside the CDR3, is DVKVTQSSRYLVKRTGEKVFLECVQDMDHENMFWYRQDPGLGLRLIYFSYDVKMKEKGDIPEGYSVSREKKERFSLILESASTNQTSMYLCASTPTGVAKNIQYFGAGTRLSVL.

This chain links TRBV5-5 with TRBJ2-2; 8 bases agree with TRBD1. The CDR3 has 13 residues. CDR1 SGHKS and CDR2 YYEKEE come from the germline V gene (reference sequence). Unmatched junction bases numbered 5, after V lost 6 bases and J lost 7 bases. This CDR3 reads CASTGGINGELFF. Written as DNA, the CDR3 is TGTGCCAGCACAGGGGGCATAAACGGGGAGCTGTTTTTT.

This chain links TRBV2 with TRBJ2-1; TRBD2 is a possible D gene (5 bases). The V and J ends lost 8 bases and 5 bases respectively, with 16 bases between them. Looked up from germline, CDR1 is SNHLY and CDR2 is FYNNEI. The CDR3 covers 14 residues. The CDR3 spells CASSLSGPNNEQFF. The CDR3 DNA reads TGTGCCAGCTCCCTCAGCGGACCGAACAATGAGCAGTTCTTC.

V and J are TRBV5-1 and TRBJ2-3; D is uncertain. The CDR3 has 14 residues. V lost 2 bases, J lost 2 bases, and 9 bases lay in between. The germline V gene has CDR1 SGHRS and CDR2 YFSETQ. This CDR3 is CASSFNSNTDTQYF. CDR3 coding DNA: TGCGCCAGCAGCTTTAATTCTAACACAGATACGCAGTATTTT.

The gene calls are TRBV30 and TRBJ1-1, with D hard to call. The CDR3 has 13 residues. Trimming shortened V by 0 bases and J by 2 bases, and 7 bases separated the two germline ends. Germline V gives CDR1 GTSNPN, CDR2 SVGIG (reference sequence). CDR3 nucleotides: TGTGCCTGGAGTGTGACACAAAACACTGAAGCTTTCTTT. Translating gives CAWSVTQNTEAFF.

The chain uses TRBV4-1 and TRBJ2-1; 7 nucleotides align to TRBD2. The germline V gene has CDR1 MGHRA and CDR2 YSYEKL. The J segment lost 7 bases and the V segment lost 4 bases, leaving 19 bases of the junction unmatched. The CDR3 is made up of 18 amino acids. The CDR3 here is CASSLTSRGGSLWNEQFF. The DNA for the CDR3 is TGCGCCAGCAGCCTAACCTCCCGGGGAGGGAGCCTGTGGAATGAGCAGTTCTTC.

The chain recombines TRBV10-3 with TRBJ2-1; D is unresolved. From germline, CDR1 is ENHRY and CDR2 SYGVKD. The CDR3 extends over 12 amino acids. V lost 0 bases and J lost 13, with 10 bases in between. The CDR3 loop is CAISESNLSQFF. CDR3 nucleotides: TGTGCCATCAGTGAGTCAAATCTATCCCAGTTCTTC.

The chain uses TRBV7-9 and TRBJ1-1; D remains ambiguous. Trimming removed 0 bases at V and 6 bases at J, with 8 bases between. The CDR3 extends over 13 amino acids. Germline V gives CDR1 SEHNR, CDR2 FQNEAQ (reference sequence). The CDR3 nucleotides are TGTGCCAGCAGCTTAGCGCAGGTGGCTGAAGCTTTCTTT. Its translation: CASSLAQVAEAFF.

CDR3: CASTSGSSDTQYF. CDR3 nucleotides: TGTGCCAGCACTAGCGGGAGCTCAGATACGCAGTATTTT. The chain has TRBV6-1 and TRBJ2-3, with TRBD2 matching over 10 bases. The V gene end was trimmed by 7 bases and the J gene end by 4 bases; junction bases not matched to a gene: 2. Per the germline V gene, CDR1 is MNHNS and CDR2 is SASEGT. The CDR3 runs 13 residues.

The V gene is TRBV6-5, the J gene TRBJ2-5; 7 bases are shared with TRBD1. Per germline, CDR1 MNHEY and CDR2 SVGAGI. The CDR3 length is 13 residues. V lost 5 bases to trimming and J lost 4 bases; unmatched junction nucleotides: 4. CDR3 nucleotide sequence: TGTGCCAGCAGTAGGGGGCGGAGAGAGACCCAGTACTTC. Protein: CASSRGRRETQYF.

V is TRBV29-1 and J is TRBJ2-1; 14 positions agree with TRBD2. CDR1 is SQVTM, CDR2 ANQGSEA, per germline. The CDR3 runs 17 residues. The V gene end was trimmed by 4 bases and the J gene end by 4 bases; junction bases not matched to a gene: 9. The CDR3 DNA is TGCAGCGTTGGACTAGCGGGAGGGCCCTTCTTATACAATGAGCAGTTCTTC. This gives the protein CSVGLAGGPFLYNEQFF.

This clone was detected a few times. This chain connects TRBV19 to TRBJ1-5; maybe TRBD1 (5 bases). In germline, CDR1 is LNHDA, CDR2 SQIVND (reference sequence). The CDR3 loop spans 14 amino acids. Trimming took 1 base from V and 4 from J, leaving 8 bases between them. The CDR3 here is CASSIGQRNQPQHF. The CDR3 DNA reads as TGTGCCAGTAGTATAGGACAGAGAAATCAGCCCCAGCATTTT.

V gene TRBV7-2 combines with J gene TRBJ2-1; possible D gene TRBD2, 6 bases. Germline V gene data show CDR1 as SGHTA and CDR2 as FQGNSA. The CDR3 is 16 residues long. The germline V and J ends were trimmed by 6 bases and 6 bases, with 21 bases remaining between them. The DNA of the CDR3 is TGTGCCAGCAGTGCTTTCGGACCGACTAGTTCCAATGAGCAGTTCTTC. As protein: CASSAFGPTSSNEQFF. Variable domain in full (rest from reference TRBV7-2 and TRBJ2-1): GAGVSQSPSNKVTEKGKDVELRCDPISGHTALYWYRQSLGQGLEFLIYFQGNSAPDKSGLPSDRFSAERTGGSVSTLTIQRTQQEDSAVYLCASSAFGPTSSNEQFFGPGTRLTVL.

The J gene is TRBJ1-4, the V gene TRBV6-6; D remains unclear. The CDR3 is 14 residues long. The V end lost 7 bases, the J end lost 8 bases, and 17 bases lay between the germline ends. Germline lookup yields CDR1 MNHNY and CDR2 SVGAGI (reference sequence). In nucleotides, the CDR3 is TGTGCCAGCAAAGAAGGGCCCGGAGGGGAAAAACTGTTTTTT. Its translation is CASKEGPGGEKLFF.

The chain carries TRBV7-3 and TRBJ2-3; D is possibly TRBD2 (5 bases). From germline, CDR1 is SGHTA and CDR2 FQGTGA. This CDR3 comprises 15 residues. V gave up 1 base and J gave up 2 bases, with 10 bases separating them. CDR3 in amino acids: CASSLIPGLTDTQYF. CDR3 bases: TGTGCCAGCAGCTTAATCCCCGGACTCACAGATACGCAGTATTTT.

This sequence joins TRBV18 and TRBJ2-1; 7 bases map to TRBD1. The germline gives CDR1 KGHSH, CDR2 LQKENI. The CDR3 runs 14 residues. V dropped 4 bases and J dropped 6; count of bases not matched to a gene: 6. CDR3 in DNA: TGTGCCAGCTCACAGGGGGCAAACGGCAATGAGCAGTTCTTC. This sequence encodes CASSQGANGNEQFF.

The chain links TRBV14 to TRBJ2-7; D uncertain. Germline V lookup: CDR1 SGHDN, CDR2 FVKESK. This CDR3 region has 13 residues. Trimming left V 1 base short and J 3 bases short, with 7 bases between. The CDR3 DNA follows: TGTGCCAGCAGCCAAGTCGCGGTCTACGAGCAGTACTTC. Amino acid sequence: CASSQVAVYEQYF.

CDR3 protein: CASSLGGSGSNEQFF. The CDR3 region has the DNA TGTGCCAGCAGCTTAGGGGGTAGCGGGAGTAATGAGCAGTTCTTC. V gene TRBV7-2 combines with J gene TRBJ2-1, with 9 bases lining up with TRBD2. Trimming took 1 base from V and 7 from J; bases not matched to a gene: 5. Per germline, CDR1 SGHTA and CDR2 FQGNSA. This CDR3 is 15 amino acids long.

This chain connects TRBV11-3 to TRBJ2-1; the match to TRBD2 covers 10 bases. Germline loops: CDR1 SGHNT, CDR2 YENEEA. CDR3 length: 15 amino acids. V was pared by 2 bases and J by 6 bases, with 4 bases of the junction left unmatched. CDR3 residues: CASSLRTSGVNEQFF. The CDR3 DNA is TGTGCCAGCAGCTTAAGGACTAGCGGTGTCAATGAGCAGTTCTTC.

The rearrangement joins TRBV6-6 to TRBJ2-7; TRBD1 matches at 8 bases. The junction had 5 bases not matched to a gene; V was cut back by 6 bases and J by 4 bases. CDR1 is MNHNY and CDR2 is SVGAGI in the germline V gene (reference sequence). The CDR3 covers 13 residues. The CDR3 nucleotides read TGTGCCAGCAGAGGACAGGGTTTATACGAGCAGTACTTC. Translating gives CASRGQGLYEQYF.

The V and J genes are TRBV21-1 and TRBJ2-1; the table's D call, TRBD2, was not checked against the DNA. TRBV21-1 is a pseudogene. The CDR3 is made up of 15 amino acids. The CDR3 DNA sequence: TGTGCCAGCAGCAAAGGCGGCGGGGCCTGGAATGAGCAGTTCTTC. Translation gives CASSKGGGAWNEQFF.

The chain combines TRBV19 with TRBJ1-1, with TRBD1 as a possible D gene (6 bases). V shed 4 bases and J shed 3 bases, with 12 bases lying between them. CDR3 length equals 14 residues. Looked up from germline, CDR1 is LNHDA and CDR2 is SQIVND (reference sequence). CDR3 nucleotides: TGTGCCAGTAGTACGTGGGGGCAGGACACTGAAGCTTTCTTT. Its protein is CASSTWGQDTEAFF.

The genes are TRBV2 and TRBJ2-5; TRBD2 matches 9 bases. The CDR3 spans 14 residues. The germline V gene encodes CDR1 SNHLY and CDR2 FYNNEI. Trimming at V came to 6 bases and at J to 2 bases, leaving 4 bases not matched to a gene. The CDR3 region has the DNA TGTGCCAGCAGGCGGGGGGGTGGGCAAGAGACCCAGTACTTC. Translating gives CASRRGGGQETQYF.

The chain is built from TRBV28 and TRBJ2-4; 8 bases line up with TRBD1. Germline trimming cut 5 bases from V and 0 bases from J; bases unmatched to any gene: 9. The CDR3 loop spans 17 amino acids. Germline V gives CDR1 MDHEN, CDR2 SYDVKM. In nucleotides, the CDR3 is TGTGCCAGCAGTATAGTCGGGACAGGTCTAGCCAAAAACATTCAGTACTTC. As protein: CASSIVGTGLAKNIQYF.

This clone has just a few counts. The chain recombines TRBV19 with TRBJ1-1, with 9 bases identical to TRBD1. The germline V gene encodes CDR1 LNHDA and CDR2 SQIVND (reference sequence). This CDR3 spans 13 amino acids. Trimming removed 8 bases from V and 3 bases from J; junction bases left unmatched: 4. This CDR3 is CASARDRDTEAFF. The CDR3 nucleotides are TGTGCCAGTGCCCGGGACAGGGACACTGAAGCTTTCTTT.